This T cell receptor (beta chain) was identified during a study of blood T cell repertoires in COVID-19 (dated by TCRdb to 2020 to 2021). Turning to the overall study: Samples covering the acute and convalescent phases of COVID-19 were provided by collaborators in the United States, Italy and Spain. A de-identified subject ID, COVID-19 status, age in years and sex were almost always included in the sample metadata. Subjects who had been exposed to COVID-19, were actively infected with it, or had recovered from it provided the deeply sampled blood TCRbeta repertoires that made up the dataset. Samples came from the ongoing ImmuneRACE study (first 160 participants) plus 1,254 subjects from 6 global collaborators. The prospective study material was composed of cDNA or gDNA derived from T cells, B-cell-depleted T cells, or PBMCs. The repertoires were released in a freely available public database intended as a resource for research on the immune response to SARS-CoV-2. Where available, HLA class I and class II types were obtained from metadata supplied by the sample provider rather than from assay-based typing.

CDR1 and CDR2, looked up from the germline V gene (reference sequence), are LNHDA and SQIVND. V is trimmed back by 4 bases and J by 2 bases, and the junction contains 10 bases that no gene match accounts for. The CDR3 spans 17 residues, from the cysteine through the phenylalanine. Of the read, only the CDR3 DNA is kept; its 51 bases are in frame from base 1. The immunoSEQ Assay, a bias-controlled multiplex PCR, was used to amplify TCRbeta CDR3 regions from genomic DNA. The source study handled its data this way. Within the assay, amplification of reference gene primers was used to estimate how many nucleated cells each sample contained. Sequence reads were collapsed and filtered to measure the absolute abundance of every unique TCRbeta CDR3 rearrangement. For each sample, productive Simpson clonality was calculated as the square root of Simpson's diversity index over productive rearrangements. TCRdb provides this immuneACCESS table in a form limited to in-frame rearrangements. Some clones are lacking; in checked studies, under half of them reflect an unresolved V gene, and why the rest are absent is not known. V and J calls and clone size come straight from that table; D and trimming were deduced from the DNA. For this sample the table gives hundreds of thousands of clones, of which roughly nine tenths were detected only once. Around 0.72% of the sample goes to the ten largest clones.

The collaborating institutions used their own protocols to collect whole blood in K2EDTA tubes. For TCRbeta analysis, collaborator samples were shipped as frozen whole blood, as isolated PBMCs, or as DNA extracted from either sample type. What the authors observed across the whole study: The amount of clinical and demographic metadata varied by source and participant and was provided uncurated.

About this clone: No antigen is known for it. No per-base quality is available; no much larger clone lies one base away.

The TCR sequence derives from a man aged 40-49 years with acute or convalescent COVID-19. Sequencing was done on a sample of peripheral blood. Recombination linked TRBV19 to TRBJ2-3; 9 middle bases align to TRBD1. Here is the DNA: TGTGCCAGTAGTACGACCGGGACAGGGACGCCCACAGATACGCAGTATTTT. Its translation reads: CASSTTGTGTPTDTQYF.